These 5 T cell receptor beta chains originate from one sample sequenced in a study of T cell responses to AZD1222 COVID-19 vaccine (dated by TCRdb to about 2021). Receptor amplification or capture employed the immunoSEQ multiplex PCR assay. TCRdb re-hosts the immuneACCESS table, in-frame sequences only. Its copies lack some clones; in the studies checked, an unresolved V gene accounts for under half of them, and the cause for the rest is not known. For this sample the table gives approximately 100,000 clones, of which roughly 86% were detected only once. Jointly, the top ten make up about 1.4% of the sample. The label giving this sample's time point can be read as: baseline before first vaccination. The material sequenced was peripheral blood, taken on day 0 of AZD1222 vaccination. The receptors derive from an adult in good health.

The V call is TRBV11-2, the J call TRBJ2-7, with TRBD2 matching 8 bases. V gave up 1 base and J gave up 2 bases; unmatched junction bases: 4. Germline loops: CDR1 SGHAT, CDR2 FQNNGV. The CDR3 has 15 amino acids. CDR3 bases: TGTGCCAGCAGCTTAGTAGCGGGACCCACCTACGAGCAGTACTTC. Translating gives CASSLVAGPTYEQYF.

The V call is TRBV3-1 (or the pseudogene TRBV3-2), the J call TRBJ2-3; 7 bases line up with TRBD2. This CDR3 comprises 15 residues. J gave up 6 bases and V 4 bases, and 10 bases lay outside the gene matches. Per germline, CDR1 LGHDT and CDR2 YNNKEL (reference sequence). CDR3 nucleotide sequence: TGTGCCAGCAGCCTAGGAGCGGGGAGGTTGGATACGCAGTATTTT. This codes for CASSLGAGRLDTQYF.

The V call is TRBV4-3, the J call TRBJ2-1, with D uncertain. CDR3 length: 14 amino acids. CDR1 and CDR2 (germline): LGHNA, YSLEER. V lost 1 base and J lost 2, with 6 bases in between. The CDR3, as DNA: TGCGCCAGCAGCCAAGCGAGGACCTACAATGAGCAGTTCTTC. This codes for CASSQARTYNEQFF.

The chain links TRBV10-3 to TRBJ1-6, with unresolved D. Per the germline V gene, CDR1 is ENHRY and CDR2 is SYGVKD. The CDR3 runs 14 residues. The V and J ends lost 0 bases and 5 bases respectively, with 5 bases between them. In DNA, the CDR3 is TGTGCCATCAGTGAGTCGGCAGATAATTCACCCCTCCACTTT. Translation: CAISESADNSPLHF.

This clone was detected only a few times. The chain employs TRBV2 and TRBJ1-2; no clear D. Trimming took 3 bases from V and 5 from J, leaving 4 bases between them. The CDR3 is made up of 11 amino acids. Germline V CDR1 and CDR2: SNHLY, FYNNEI. Here the CDR3 reads CASSDGYGYTF. Written as DNA, the CDR3 is TGTGCCAGCAGTGATGGGTATGGCTACACCTTC.